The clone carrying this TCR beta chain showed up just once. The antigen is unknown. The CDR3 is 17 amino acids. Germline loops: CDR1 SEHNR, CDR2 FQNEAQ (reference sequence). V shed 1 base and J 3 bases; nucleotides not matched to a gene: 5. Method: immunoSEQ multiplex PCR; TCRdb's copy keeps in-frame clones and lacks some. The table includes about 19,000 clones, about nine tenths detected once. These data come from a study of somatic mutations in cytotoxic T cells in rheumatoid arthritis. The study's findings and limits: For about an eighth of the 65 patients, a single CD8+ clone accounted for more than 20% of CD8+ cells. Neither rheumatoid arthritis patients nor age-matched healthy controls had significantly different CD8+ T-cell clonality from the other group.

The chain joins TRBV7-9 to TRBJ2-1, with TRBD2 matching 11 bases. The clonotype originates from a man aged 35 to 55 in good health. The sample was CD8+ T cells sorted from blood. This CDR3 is CASSLEGLAGYYNEQFF. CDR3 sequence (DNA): TGTGCCAGCAGCTTAGAAGGACTAGCGGGCTACTACAATGAGCAGTTCTTC.